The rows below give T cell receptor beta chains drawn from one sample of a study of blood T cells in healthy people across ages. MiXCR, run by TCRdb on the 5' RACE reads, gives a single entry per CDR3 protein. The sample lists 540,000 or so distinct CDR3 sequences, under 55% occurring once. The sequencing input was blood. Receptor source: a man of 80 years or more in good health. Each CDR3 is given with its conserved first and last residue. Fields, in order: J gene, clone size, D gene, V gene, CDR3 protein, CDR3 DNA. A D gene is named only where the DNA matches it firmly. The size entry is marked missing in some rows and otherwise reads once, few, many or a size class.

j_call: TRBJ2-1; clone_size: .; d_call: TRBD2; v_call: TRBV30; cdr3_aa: CAWTPRASGAYNEQFF; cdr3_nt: TGTGCCTGGACCCCTCGGGCTAGCGGGGCCTACAATGAGCAGTTCTTC
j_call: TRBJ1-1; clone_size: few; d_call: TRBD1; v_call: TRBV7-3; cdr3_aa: CASSVQGETEAFF; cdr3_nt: TGTGCCAGCAGCGTACAGGGGGAAACTGAAGCTTTCTTT
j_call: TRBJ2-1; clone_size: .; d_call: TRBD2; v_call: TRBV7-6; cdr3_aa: CASSLLASGSGVQFF; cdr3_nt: TGTGCCAGCAGCTTATTGGCTAGCGGGAGCGGAGTACAGTTCTTC
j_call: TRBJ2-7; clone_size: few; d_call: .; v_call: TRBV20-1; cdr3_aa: CSAAPIKEDRAYEQYF; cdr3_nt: TGCAGTGCCGCGCCTATTAAGGAGGACAGAGCCTACGAGCAGTACTTC
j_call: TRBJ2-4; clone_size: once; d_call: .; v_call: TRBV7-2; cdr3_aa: CASSLAGERVQYF; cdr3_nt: TGTGCCAGCAGCCTGGCTGGGGAAAGGGTGCAGTACTTC
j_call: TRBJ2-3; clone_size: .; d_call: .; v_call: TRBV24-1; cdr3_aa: CATSEAPTDTQYF; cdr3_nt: TGTGCCACCAGTGAAGCCCCCACAGATACGCAGTATTTT
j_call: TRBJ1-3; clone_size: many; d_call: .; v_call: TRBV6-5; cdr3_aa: CASRTIRTAGDFGNTIYF; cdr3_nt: TGTGCCAGCAGAACTATAAGGACTGCTGGTGATTTCGGAAACACCATATATTTT
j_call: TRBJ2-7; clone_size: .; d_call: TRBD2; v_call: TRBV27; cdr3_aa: CASSFLAGETFYEQYF; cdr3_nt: TGTGCCAGCAGTTTTCTAGCGGGAGAGACCTTCTACGAGCAGTACTTC
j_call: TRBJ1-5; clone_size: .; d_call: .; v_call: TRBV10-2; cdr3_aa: CASRDGSSNQPQHF; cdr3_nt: TGCGCCAGCAGGGACGGCAGTAGCAATCAGCCCCAGCATTTT
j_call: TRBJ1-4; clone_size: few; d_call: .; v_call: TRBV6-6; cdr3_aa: CASSVRHQEKLFF; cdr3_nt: TGTGCCAGCAGTGTAAGACACCAGGAAAAACTGTTTTTT
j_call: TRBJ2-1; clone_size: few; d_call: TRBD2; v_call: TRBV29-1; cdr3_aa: CSVGIVAGGPYRNEQFF; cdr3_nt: TGCAGCGTTGGTATCGTGGCGGGAGGGCCATATAGGAATGAGCAGTTCTTC
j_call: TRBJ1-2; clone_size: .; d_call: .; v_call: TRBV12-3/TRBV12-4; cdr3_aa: CASSVAGVDGYTF; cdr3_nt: TGTGCCAGCAGTGTCGCAGGGGTAGATGGCTACACCTTC
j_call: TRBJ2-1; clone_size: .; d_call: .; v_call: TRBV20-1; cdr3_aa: CSASSVARANEQFF; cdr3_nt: TGCAGTGCTAGTTCGGTAGCCCGGGCTAATGAGCAGTTCTTC
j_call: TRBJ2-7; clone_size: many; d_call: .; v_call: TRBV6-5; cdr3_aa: CASREKGLYEQYF; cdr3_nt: TGTGCCAGCAGAGAAAAGGGGCTTTACGAGCAGTACTTC
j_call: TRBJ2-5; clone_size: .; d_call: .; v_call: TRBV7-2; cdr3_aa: CASSLGSGGGAETQYF; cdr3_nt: TGTGCCAGCAGCTTAGGTTCAGGGGGGGGGGCAGAGACCCAGTACTTC
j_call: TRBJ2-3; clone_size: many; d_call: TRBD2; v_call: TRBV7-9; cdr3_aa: CASNPTTSGTHADTQYF; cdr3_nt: TGTGCCAGCAACCCTACGACTAGCGGGACGCACGCAGATACGCAGTATTTT
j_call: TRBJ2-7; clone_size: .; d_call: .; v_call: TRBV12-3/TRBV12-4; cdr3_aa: CASSCHGSYEQYF; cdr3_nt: TGTGCCAGCAGTTGCCACGGGTCCTACGAGCAGTACTTC
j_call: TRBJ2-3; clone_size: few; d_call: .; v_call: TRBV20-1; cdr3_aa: CSAVDGITDTQYF; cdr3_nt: TGCAGTGCGGTGGATGGGATTACAGATACGCAGTATTTT
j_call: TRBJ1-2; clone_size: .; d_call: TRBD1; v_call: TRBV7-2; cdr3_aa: CANSLRGQGDGYTF; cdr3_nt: TGTGCCAACAGCTTAAGGGGACAGGGGGATGGCTACACCTTC
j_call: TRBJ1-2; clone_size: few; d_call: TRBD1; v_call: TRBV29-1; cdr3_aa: CSVDSGAGGSANYGYTF; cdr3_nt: TGCAGCGTTGATTCTGGGGCAGGGGGCTCAGCTAACTATGGCTACACCTTC
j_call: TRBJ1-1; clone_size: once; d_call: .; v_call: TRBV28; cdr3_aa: CASFGGGNTEAFF; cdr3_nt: TGTGCCAGCTTTGGGGGGGGGAACACTGAAGCTTTCTTT
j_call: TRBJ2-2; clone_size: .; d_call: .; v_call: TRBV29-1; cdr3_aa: CSVFQAADTGELFF; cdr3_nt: TGCAGCGTATTTCAGGCCGCGGACACCGGGGAGCTGTTTTTT
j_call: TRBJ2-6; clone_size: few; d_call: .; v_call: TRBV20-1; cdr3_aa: CSARVAGANVLTF; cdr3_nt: TGCAGTGCTAGAGTTGCCGGGGCCAACGTCCTGACTTTC
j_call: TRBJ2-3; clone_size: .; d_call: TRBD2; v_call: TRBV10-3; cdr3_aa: CAISESARRGGEDTQYF; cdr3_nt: TGTGCCATCAGTGAGTCGGCGAGGCGGGGGGGAGAAGATACGCAGTATTTT
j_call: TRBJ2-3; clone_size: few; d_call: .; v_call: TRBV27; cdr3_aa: CASSVWNTDTQYF; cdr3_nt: TGTGCCAGCAGTGTCTGGAACACAGATACGCAGTATTTT
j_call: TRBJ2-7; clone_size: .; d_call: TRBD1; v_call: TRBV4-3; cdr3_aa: CASSRNRGYEQYF; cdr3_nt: TGCGCCAGCAGCCGGAACAGGGGCTACGAGCAGTACTTC
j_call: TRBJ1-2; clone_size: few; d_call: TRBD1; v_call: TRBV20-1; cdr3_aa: CSARTGVNYGYTF; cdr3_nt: TGCAGTGCTAGGACAGGGGTAAACTATGGCTACACCTTC
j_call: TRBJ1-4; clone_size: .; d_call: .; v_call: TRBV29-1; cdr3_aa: CSVEEGRDVLFF; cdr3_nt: TGCAGCGTTGAGGAGGGAAGGGACGTACTGTTTTTT
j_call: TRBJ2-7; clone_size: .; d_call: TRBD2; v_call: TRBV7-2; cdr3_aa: CASSFTVSGIHYEQYF; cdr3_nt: TGTGCCAGCAGCTTTACGGTTAGCGGGATCCATTACGAGCAGTACTTC
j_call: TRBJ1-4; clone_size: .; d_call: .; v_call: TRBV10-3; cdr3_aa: CAISESRAATNEKLFF; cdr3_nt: TGTGCCATCAGTGAGTCCAGGGCCGCAACTAATGAAAAACTGTTTTTT
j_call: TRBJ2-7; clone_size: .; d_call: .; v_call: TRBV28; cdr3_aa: CASSPIPIKTGQQYF; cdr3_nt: TGTGCCAGCAGTCCGATACCGATAAAAACCGGGCAGCAGTACTTC
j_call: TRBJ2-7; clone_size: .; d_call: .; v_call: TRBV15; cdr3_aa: CATSRGGAGSYNEQYF; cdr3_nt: TGTGCCACCAGCAGAGGGGGGGCAGGCTCCTACAATGAGCAGTACTTC
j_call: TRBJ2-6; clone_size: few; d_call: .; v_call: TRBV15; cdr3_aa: CATSRDRASGANVLTF; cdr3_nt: TGTGCCACCAGCAGGGACAGAGCCTCTGGGGCCAACGTCCTGACTTTC
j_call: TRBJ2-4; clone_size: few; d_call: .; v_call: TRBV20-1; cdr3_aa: CSAPGAAKNIQYF; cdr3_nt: TGCAGTGCTCCGGGGGCGGCCAAAAACATTCAGTACTTC
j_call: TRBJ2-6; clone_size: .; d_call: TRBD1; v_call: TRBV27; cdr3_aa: CASGDRSTGANVLTF; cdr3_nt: TGTGCCAGCGGGGACAGGAGTACTGGGGCCAACGTCCTGACTTTC
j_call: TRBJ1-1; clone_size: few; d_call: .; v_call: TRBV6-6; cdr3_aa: CASSYALSDTEAFF; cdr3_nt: TGTGCCAGCAGTTACGCGCTGTCAGACACTGAAGCTTTCTTT
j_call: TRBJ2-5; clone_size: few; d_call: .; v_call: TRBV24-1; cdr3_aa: CATSGHEDKGVETQYF; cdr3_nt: TGTGCCACCAGTGGTCATGAGGATAAGGGGGTAGAGACCCAGTACTTC
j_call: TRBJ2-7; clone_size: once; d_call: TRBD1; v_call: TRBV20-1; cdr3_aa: CSALTGTGDNEQYF; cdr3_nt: TGCAGTGCCCTCACCGGGACAGGGGACAACGAGCAGTACTTC
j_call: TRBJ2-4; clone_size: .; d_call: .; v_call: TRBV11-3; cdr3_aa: CASSLGVVNIQYF; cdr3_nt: TGTGCCAGCAGCTTAGGGGTCGTAAACATTCAGTACTTC
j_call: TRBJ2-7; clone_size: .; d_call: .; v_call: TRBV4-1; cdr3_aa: CASSQTGFLGEQYF; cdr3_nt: TGCGCCAGCAGCCAAACAGGGTTCTTAGGGGAGCAGTACTTC
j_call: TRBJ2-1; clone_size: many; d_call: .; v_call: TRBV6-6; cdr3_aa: CASRGDYNEQFF; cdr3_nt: TGTGCCAGCAGGGGGGACTACAATGAGCAGTTCTTC
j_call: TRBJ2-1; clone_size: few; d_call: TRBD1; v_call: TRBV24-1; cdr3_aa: CATSDITAGQGFPWDNNEQFF; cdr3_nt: TGTGCCACCAGTGACATCACCGCGGGACAGGGATTCCCCTGGGACAACAATGAGCAGTTCTTC
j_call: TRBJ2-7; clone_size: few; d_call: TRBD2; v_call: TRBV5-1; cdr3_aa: CASSRTGLAFEEQYF; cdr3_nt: TGCGCCAGCAGTCGTACGGGACTAGCCTTTGAGGAGCAGTACTTC
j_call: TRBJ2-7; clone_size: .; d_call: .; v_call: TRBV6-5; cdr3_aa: CASIYRRNEQYF; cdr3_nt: TGTGCCAGCATTTATAGGCGGAATGAGCAGTACTTC
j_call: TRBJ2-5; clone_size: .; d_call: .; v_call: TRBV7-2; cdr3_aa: CAGSLALGEQYF; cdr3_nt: TGTGCCGGCAGCTTAGCGCTGGGGGAGCAGTACTTC
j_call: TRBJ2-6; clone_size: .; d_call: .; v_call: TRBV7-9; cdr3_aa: CASSHTAGANVLTF; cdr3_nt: TGTGCCAGCAGCCATACTGCTGGGGCCAACGTCCTGACTTTC
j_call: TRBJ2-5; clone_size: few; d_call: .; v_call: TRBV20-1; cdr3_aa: CSAGRDGGAETQYF; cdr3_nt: TGCAGTGCTGGCCGGGACGGGGGAGCAGAGACCCAGTACTTC
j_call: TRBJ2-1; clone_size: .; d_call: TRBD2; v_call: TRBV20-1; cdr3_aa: CSAREYAGGLDEQFF; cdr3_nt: TGCAGTGCTAGGGAATACGCGGGGGGGTTGGATGAGCAGTTCTTC
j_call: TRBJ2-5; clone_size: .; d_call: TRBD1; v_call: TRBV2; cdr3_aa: CASTLLGTGVEEQYF; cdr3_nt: TGTGCCAGCACCCTCTTAGGGACAGGGGTGGAGGAGCAGTACTTC
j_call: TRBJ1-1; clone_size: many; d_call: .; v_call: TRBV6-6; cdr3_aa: CASSYSNSEAFF; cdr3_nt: TGTGCCAGCAGTTACTCGAACAGTGAAGCTTTCTTT
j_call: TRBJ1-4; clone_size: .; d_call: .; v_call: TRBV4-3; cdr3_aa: CASSQEFRGVPKEKLFF; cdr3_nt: TGCGCCAGCAGCCAAGAGTTTAGGGGGGTCCCTAAGGAAAAACTGTTTTTT
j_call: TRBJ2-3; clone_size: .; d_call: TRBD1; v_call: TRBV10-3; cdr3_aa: CAIGQGRTFDTQYF; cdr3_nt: TGTGCCATCGGACAGGGAAGAACGTTCGATACGCAGTATTTT
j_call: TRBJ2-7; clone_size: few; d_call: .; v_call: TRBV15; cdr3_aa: CATSRGLGHEQYF; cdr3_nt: TGTGCCACCAGCAGAGGGCTCGGCCACGAGCAGTACTTC
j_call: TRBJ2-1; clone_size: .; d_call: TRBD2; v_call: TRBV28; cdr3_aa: CASNTPAGAWQFF; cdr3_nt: TGTGCCAGCAATACCCCAGCGGGAGCCTGGCAGTTCTTC